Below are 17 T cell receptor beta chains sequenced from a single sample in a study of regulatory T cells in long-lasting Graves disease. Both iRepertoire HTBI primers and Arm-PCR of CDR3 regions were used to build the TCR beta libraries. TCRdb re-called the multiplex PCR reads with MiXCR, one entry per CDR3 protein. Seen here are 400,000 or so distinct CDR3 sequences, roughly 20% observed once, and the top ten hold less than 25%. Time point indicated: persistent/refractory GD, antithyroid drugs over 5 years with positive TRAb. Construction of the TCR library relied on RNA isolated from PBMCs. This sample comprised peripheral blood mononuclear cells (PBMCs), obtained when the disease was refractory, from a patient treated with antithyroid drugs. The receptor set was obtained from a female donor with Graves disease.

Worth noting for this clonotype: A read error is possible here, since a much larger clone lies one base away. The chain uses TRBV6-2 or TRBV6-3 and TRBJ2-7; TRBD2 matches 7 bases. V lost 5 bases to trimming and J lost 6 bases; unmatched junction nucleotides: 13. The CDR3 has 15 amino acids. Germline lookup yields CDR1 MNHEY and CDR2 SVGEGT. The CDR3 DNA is TGTGCCAGCAGTGAAAGGGACTATCAAGCCTGCGAGCAGTACTTC. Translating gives CASSERDYQACEQYF.

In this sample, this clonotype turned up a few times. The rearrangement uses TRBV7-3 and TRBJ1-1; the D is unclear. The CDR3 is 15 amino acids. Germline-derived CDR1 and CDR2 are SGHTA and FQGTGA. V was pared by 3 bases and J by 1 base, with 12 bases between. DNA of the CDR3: TGTGCCAGCAGCTTGAGCATGGTCGGGAACACTGAAGCTTTCTTT. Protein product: CASSLSMVGNTEAFF.

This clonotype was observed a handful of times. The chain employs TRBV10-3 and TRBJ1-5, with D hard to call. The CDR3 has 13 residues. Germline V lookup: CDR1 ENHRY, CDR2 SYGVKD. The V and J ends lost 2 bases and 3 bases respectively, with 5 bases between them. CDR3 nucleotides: TGTGCCATCAGTGAGCAAACCAATCAGCCCCAGCATTTT. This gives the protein CAISEQTNQPQHF.

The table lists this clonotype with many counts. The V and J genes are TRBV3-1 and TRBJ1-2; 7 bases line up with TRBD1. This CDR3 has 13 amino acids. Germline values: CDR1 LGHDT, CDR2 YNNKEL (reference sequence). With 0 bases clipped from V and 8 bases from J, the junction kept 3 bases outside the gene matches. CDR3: CASSQEYRGGYTF. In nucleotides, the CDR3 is TGTGCCAGCAGCCAAGAATACAGGGGCGGCTACACCTTC.

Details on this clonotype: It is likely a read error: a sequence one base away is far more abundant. CDR3 bases: TGTGCCAGCAGTCCCGGGGCCTCCTACGAGCAGCACTTC. Translated, it gives CASSPGASYEQHF. The V gene is TRBV28, the J gene TRBJ2-5, with D possibly being TRBD1 or TRBD2 (5 bases each). The CDR3 contains 13 residues. Germline V lookup: CDR1 MDHEN, CDR2 SYDVKM. Full variable domain (outside the CDR3, taken from reference TRBV28 and TRBJ2-5): DVKVTQSSRYLVKRTGEKVFLECVQDMDHENMFWYRQDPGLGLRLIYFSYDVKMKEKGDIPEGYSVSREKKERFSLILESASTNQTSMYLCASSPGASYEQHFGPGTRLLVL.

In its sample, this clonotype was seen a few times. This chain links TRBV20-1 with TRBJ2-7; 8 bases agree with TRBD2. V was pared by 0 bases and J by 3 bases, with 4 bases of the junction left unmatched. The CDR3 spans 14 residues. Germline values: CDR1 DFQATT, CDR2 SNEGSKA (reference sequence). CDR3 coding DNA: TGCAGTGCTAGAGACCATAGCGGGAACTACGAGCAGTACTTC. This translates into CSARDHSGNYEQYF.

CDR3 sequence: CASSYTRQGMGYQPQHF. CDR3 bases: TGTGCCAGCAGTTACACTAGACAGGGGATGGGCTATCAGCCCCAGCATTTT. The gene calls are TRBV6-5 and TRBJ1-5; 8 nucleotides agree with TRBD1. The junction had 11 bases not matched to a gene; V was cut back by 2 bases and J by 5 bases. The CDR3 loop spans 17 amino acids. The germline CDR1 and CDR2 sequences are MNHEY and SVGAGI.

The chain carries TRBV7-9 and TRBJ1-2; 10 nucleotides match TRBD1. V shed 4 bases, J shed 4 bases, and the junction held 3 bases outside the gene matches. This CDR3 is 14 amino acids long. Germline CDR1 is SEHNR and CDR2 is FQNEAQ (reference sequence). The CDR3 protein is CASSSGQGFYGYTF. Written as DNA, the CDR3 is TGTGCCAGCAGCTCGGGACAGGGGTTCTATGGCTACACCTTC.

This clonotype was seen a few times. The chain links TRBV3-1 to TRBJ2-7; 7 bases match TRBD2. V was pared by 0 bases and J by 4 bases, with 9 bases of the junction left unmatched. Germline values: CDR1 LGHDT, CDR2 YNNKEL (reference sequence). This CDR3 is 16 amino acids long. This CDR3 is CASSQDMAGASYEQYF. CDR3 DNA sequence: TGTGCCAGCAGCCAAGATATGGCGGGAGCTTCTTACGAGCAGTACTTC.

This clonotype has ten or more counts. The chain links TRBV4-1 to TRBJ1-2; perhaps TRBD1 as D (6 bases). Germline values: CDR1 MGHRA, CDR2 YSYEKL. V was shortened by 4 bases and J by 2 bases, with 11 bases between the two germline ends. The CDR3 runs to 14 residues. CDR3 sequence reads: CASSRVGQNYGYTF. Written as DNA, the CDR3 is TGCGCCAGCAGCCGTGTAGGACAGAACTATGGCTACACCTTC.

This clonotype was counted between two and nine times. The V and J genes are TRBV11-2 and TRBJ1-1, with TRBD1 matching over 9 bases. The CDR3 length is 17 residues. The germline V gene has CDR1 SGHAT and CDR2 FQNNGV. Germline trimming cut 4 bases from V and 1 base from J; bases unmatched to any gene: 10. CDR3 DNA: TGTGCCAGCAGCTCATCCTCGGGACAGGGCAAGAACACTGAAGCTTTCTTT. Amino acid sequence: CASSSSSGQGKNTEAFF.

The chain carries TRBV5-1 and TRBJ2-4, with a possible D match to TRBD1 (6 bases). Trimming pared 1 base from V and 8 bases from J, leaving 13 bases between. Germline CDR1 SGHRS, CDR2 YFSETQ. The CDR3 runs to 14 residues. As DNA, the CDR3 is TGCGCCAGCAGCTTGTCCCAGGGGCTTGACATTCAGTACTTC. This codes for CASSLSQGLDIQYF.

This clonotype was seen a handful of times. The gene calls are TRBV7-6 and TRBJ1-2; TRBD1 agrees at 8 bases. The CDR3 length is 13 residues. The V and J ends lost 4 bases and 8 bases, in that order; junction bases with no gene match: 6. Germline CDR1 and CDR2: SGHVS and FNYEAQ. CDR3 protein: CASSSGQGEGYTF. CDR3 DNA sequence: TGTGCCAGCAGCTCAGGACAGGGAGAGGGCTACACCTTC.

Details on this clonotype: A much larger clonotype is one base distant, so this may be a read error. The CDR3 sequence: CAGVEGAGNQPQHF. The CDR3, as DNA: TGTGCCGGCGTTGAGGGGGCAGGCAATCAGCCCCAGCATTTT. This chain uses TRBV6-1 with TRBJ1-5, with TRBD1 matching 7 bases. The V gene's germline CDR1 is MNHNS and CDR2 SASEGT. CDR3 length: 14 amino acids. J gave up 2 bases and V 11 bases, and 9 bases lay outside the gene matches.

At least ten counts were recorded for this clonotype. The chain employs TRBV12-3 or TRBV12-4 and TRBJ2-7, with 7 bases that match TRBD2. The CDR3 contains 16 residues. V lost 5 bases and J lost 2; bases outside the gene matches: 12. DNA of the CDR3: TGTGCCAGCAGTGAGGAGGGAGGCGGGAGAACCTACGAGCAGTACTTC. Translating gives CASSEEGGGRTYEQYF.

The CDR3 bases are TGCAGTGCTAACCGGGACAGCCGCCGGGACTCCTACGAGCAGTACTTC. As protein: CSANRDSRRDSYEQYF. V and J are TRBV20-1 and TRBJ2-7, with TRBD1 identical over 7 bases. The CDR3 totals 16 residues. Germline V gene data show CDR1 as DFQATT and CDR2 as SNEGSKA (reference sequence). Trimming at V came to 4 bases and at J to 0 bases, leaving 12 bases not matched to a gene.

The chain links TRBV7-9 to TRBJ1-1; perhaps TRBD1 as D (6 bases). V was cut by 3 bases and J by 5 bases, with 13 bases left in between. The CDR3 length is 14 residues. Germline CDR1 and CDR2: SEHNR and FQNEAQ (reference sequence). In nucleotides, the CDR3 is TGTGCCAGCAGCTTTGGGGGGCCGGGGACTGAAGCTTTCTTT. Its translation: CASSFGGPGTEAFF.